This T cell receptor (beta chain) is drawn from a study of cytomegalovirus exposure and HLA in healthy donors (dated by TCRdb to 2017 to 2019). Study-wide context: The roughly 700 repertoires of the first cohort and the approximately 130 validation repertoires were produced on the same platform, according to a later analysis. The aim of the study was to test whether cataloging public T cell receptors could identify signatures of past pathogen exposure. In addition to the first cohort of approximately 670 subjects, a separate validation cohort of approximately 130 different subjects was used. The study combined high-throughput TCR immunosequencing, statistical association of individual TCRs with disease status, and machine learning to predict cytomegalovirus infection status. Paper-wide results and their limitations: Cytomegalovirus status was reported to be diagnosed by the classifier with high specificity and sensitivity in both the original and validation cohorts. A total of 150 to 200 TCR beta chains were listed by the study as associated with cytomegalovirus. It was suggested by the authors that the approach could potentially be generalized to other disease states and immunological phenotypes. In vitro tests confirmed that a few of the cytomegalovirus-associated TCR beta chains recognize cytomegalovirus antigens. Most TCR sequences were seen in very few donors, while some public TCRs were found in many individuals. Of the cluster scores, around 95% were above 0 in a later analysis, which found that TCRs clustered in the first cohort also tended to co-occur in the 120 validation repertoires. A later analysis lacked HLA typing for the validation cohort, so it scored co-occurrence in that cohort across all 110 or so repertoires.

Libraries were made using the immunoSEQ multiplex PCR assay. In the source study's methods: A statistical classification framework was built to diagnose cytomegalovirus status from the catalog of TCR beta chain sequences. This is the immuneACCESS table as TCRdb keeps it, with only in-frame sequences that have V and J called. A part of the clones is gone; compared with another copy, unresolved V genes explain less than half, and the rest is unexplained. The D gene and trimming were derived from the DNA, and the V and J assignments and clone size from that table. The sample includes 20,000 to 25,000 clones, with 95% to 97% observed a single time. Together, the top ten hold 8% to 10% of the sample. The donors belonged to the validation cohort of around 130 subjects, which was separate from the roughly 670-subject first cohort. Note on this clone: Its antigen is not yet known. Nothing much larger sits one base from this clone, and base qualities are not available.

V lost 7 bases and J lost 3 bases; the stretch between them is 15 bases long. The CDR3 numbers 14 residues from cysteine through phenylalanine. Here the CDR3 DNA is all that survives: 42 bases in frame from base 1. Sequences LNHDA (CDR1) and SQIVND (CDR2) are obtained from the germline V gene (reference sequence). This clonotype originated in a man aged 25 to 40 in good health and CMV-seropositive. In this chain, TRBV19 is recombined with TRBJ1-1; 6 matching bases give a weak D call of TRBD1. Sequencing was carried out using PBMCs. The encoded CDR3 is CASKLREGDTEAFF. The base sequence is TGTGCCAGTAAGCTAAGGGAGGGGGACACTGAAGCTTTCTTT.